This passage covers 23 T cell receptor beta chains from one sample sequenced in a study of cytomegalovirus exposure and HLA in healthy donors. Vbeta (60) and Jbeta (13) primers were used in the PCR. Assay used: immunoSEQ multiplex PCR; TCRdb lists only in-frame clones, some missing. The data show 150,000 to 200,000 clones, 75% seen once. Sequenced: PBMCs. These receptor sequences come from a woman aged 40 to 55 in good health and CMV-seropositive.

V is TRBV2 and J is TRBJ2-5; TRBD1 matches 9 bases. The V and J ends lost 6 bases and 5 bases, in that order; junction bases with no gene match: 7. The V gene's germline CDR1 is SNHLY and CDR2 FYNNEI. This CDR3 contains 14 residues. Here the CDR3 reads CASRGQGQFETQYF. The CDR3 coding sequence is TGTGCCAGCAGGGGACAGGGACAATTCGAGACCCAGTACTTC. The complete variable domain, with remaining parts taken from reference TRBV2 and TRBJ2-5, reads EPEVTQTPSHQVTQMGQEVILRCVPISNHLYFYWYRQILGQKVEFLVSFYNNEISEKSEIFDDQFSVERPDGSNFTLKIRSTKLEDSAMYFCASRGQGQFETQYFGPGTRLLVL.

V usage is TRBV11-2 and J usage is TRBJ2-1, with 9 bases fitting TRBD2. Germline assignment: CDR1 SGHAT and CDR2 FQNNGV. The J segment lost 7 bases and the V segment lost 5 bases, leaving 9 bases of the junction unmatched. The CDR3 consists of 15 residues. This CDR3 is CASSITSGRSNEQFF. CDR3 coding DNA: TGTGCCAGCAGCATCACCAGCGGGAGGTCAAATGAGCAGTTCTTC.

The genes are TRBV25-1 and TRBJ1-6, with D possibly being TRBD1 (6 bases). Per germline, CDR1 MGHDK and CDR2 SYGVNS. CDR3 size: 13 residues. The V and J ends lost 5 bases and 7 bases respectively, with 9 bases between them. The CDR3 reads CASSRGQNSPLHF. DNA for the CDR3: TGTGCCAGCAGTAGGGGACAAAATTCACCCCTCCACTTT.

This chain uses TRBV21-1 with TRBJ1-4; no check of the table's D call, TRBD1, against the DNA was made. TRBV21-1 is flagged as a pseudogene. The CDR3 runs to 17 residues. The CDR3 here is CASSKVGWDRRNEKLFF. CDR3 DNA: TGTGCCAGCAGCAAAGTGGGTTGGGACAGAAGAAATGAAAAACTGTTTTTT.

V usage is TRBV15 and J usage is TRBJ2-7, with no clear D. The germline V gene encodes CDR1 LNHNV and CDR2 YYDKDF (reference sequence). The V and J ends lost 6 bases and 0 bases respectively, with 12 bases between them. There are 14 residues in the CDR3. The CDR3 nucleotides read TGTGCCACCAGGCGAGAGCCTAACTCCTACGAGCAGTACTTC. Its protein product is CATRREPNSYEQYF.

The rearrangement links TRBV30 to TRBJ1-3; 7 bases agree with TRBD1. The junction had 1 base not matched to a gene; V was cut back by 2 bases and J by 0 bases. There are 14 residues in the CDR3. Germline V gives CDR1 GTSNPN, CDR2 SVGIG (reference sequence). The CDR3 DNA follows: TGTGCCTGGAGTCGGGACAGCTCTGGAAACACCATATATTTT. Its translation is CAWSRDSSGNTIYF. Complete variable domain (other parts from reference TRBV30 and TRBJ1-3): SQTIHQWPATLVQPVGSPLSLECTVEGTSNPNLYWYRQAAGRGLQLLFYSVGIGQISSEVPQNLSASRPQDRQFILSSKKLLLSDSGFYLCAWSRDSSGNTIYFGEGSWLTVV.

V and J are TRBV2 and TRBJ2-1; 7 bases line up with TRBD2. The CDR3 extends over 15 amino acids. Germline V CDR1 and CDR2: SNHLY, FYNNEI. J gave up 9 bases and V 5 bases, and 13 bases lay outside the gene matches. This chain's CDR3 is CASSPGLGFAPEQFF. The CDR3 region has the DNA TGTGCCAGCAGTCCTGGACTAGGATTCGCCCCTGAGCAGTTCTTC. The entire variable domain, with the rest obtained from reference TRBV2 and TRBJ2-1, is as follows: EPEVTQTPSHQVTQMGQEVILRCVPISNHLYFYWYRQILGQKVEFLVSFYNNEISEKSEIFDDQFSVERPDGSNFTLKIRSTKLEDSAMYFCASSPGLGFAPEQFFGPGTRLTVL.

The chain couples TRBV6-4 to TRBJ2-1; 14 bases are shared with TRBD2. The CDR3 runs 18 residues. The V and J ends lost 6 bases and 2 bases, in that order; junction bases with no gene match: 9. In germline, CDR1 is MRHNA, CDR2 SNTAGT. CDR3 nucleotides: TGTGCCAGCAGCGAGGGGACTAGCGGGAGTTCGGCCTACAATGAGCAGTTCTTC. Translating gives CASSEGTSGSSAYNEQFF.

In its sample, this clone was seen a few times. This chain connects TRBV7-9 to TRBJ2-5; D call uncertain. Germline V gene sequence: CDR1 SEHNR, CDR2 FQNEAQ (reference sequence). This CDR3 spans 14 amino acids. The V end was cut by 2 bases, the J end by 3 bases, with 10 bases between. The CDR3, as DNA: TGTGCCAGCAGCTTATTGTCGCAGAAAGAGACCCAGTACTTC. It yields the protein CASSLLSQKETQYF.

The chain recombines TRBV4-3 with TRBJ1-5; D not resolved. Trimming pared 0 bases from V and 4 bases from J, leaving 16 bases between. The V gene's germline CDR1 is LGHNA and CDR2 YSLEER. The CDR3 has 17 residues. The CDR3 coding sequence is TGCGCCAGCAGCCAAGATTTGTGGAGGGCCGGGAATCAGCCCCAGCATTTT. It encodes CASSQDLWRAGNQPQHF.

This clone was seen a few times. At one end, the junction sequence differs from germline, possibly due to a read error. CDR3 nucleotide sequence: TGCAGCGTTGACCCGACAGGGAACGCCGGGGAGCTGTTTTTT. Amino acids: CSVDPTGNAGELFF. The V gene is TRBV29-1, the J gene TRBJ2-2; 7 nucleotides align to TRBD1. CDR3 length equals 14 residues. Germline CDR1 and CDR2: SQVTM and ANQGSEA.

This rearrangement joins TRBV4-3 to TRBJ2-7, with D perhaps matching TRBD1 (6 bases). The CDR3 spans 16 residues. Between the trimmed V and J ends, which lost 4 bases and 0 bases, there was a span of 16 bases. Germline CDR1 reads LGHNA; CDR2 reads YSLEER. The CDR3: CASSLYSGTYSYEQYF. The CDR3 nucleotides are TGCGCCAGCAGCCTCTACTCCGGGACATACTCCTACGAGCAGTACTTC.

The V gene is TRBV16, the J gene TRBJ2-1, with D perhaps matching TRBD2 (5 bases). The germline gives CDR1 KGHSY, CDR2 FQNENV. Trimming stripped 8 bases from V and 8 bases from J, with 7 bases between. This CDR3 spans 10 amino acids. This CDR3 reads CASGSDEQFF. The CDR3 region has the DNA TGTGCCAGCGGTAGCGATGAGCAGTTCTTC.

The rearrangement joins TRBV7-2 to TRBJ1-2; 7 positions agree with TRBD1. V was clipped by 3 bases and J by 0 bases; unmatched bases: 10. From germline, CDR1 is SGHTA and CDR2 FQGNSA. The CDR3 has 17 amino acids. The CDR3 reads CASSFRQGSPTNYGYTF. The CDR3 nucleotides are TGTGCCAGCAGCTTTCGACAGGGCAGTCCTACTAACTATGGCTACACCTTC.

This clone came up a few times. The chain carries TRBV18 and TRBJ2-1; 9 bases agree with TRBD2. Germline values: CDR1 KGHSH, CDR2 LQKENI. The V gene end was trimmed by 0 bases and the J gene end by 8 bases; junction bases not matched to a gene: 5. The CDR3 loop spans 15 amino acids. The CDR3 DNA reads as TGTGCCAGCTCACCACCTAGCGGGAGAAAATATGAGCAGTTCTTC. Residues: CASSPPSGRKYEQFF.

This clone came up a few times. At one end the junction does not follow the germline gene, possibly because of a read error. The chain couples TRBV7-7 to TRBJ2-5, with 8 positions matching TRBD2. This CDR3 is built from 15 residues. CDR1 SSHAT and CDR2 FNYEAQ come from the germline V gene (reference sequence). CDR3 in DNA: TGTGCTAGCAGCTTATCCGGGAGGGCCGGGGAGACCCAGTACTTC. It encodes CASSLSGRAGETQYF.

The CDR3 DNA is TGTGCCAGCAGCTCCCTGATTCAGGGCGGGGACAATGAGCAGTTCTTC. Its translation: CASSSLIQGGDNEQFF. This rearrangement joins TRBV11-2 to TRBJ2-1, with D possibly TRBD2 on 6 matching bases. The CDR3 has 16 amino acids. The ends were cut back, 4 bases at V and 5 bases at J, with 18 bases in the middle. Germline assignment: CDR1 SGHAT and CDR2 FQNNGV.

This chain's CDR3 is CASSLEQGRLYGYTF. The CDR3 DNA follows: TGTGCCAGCAGCTTGGAACAGGGACGACTCTATGGCTACACCTTC. The chain uses TRBV5-6 and TRBJ1-2; D is perhaps TRBD1 (6 bases). The CDR3 consists of 15 residues. Germline CDR1 and CDR2: SGHDT and YYEEEE. V lost 0 bases and J 4 bases, leaving 13 bases between the germline ends.

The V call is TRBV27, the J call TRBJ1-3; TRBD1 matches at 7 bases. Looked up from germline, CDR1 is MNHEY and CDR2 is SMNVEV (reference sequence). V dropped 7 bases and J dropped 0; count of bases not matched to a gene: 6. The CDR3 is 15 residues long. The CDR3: CASKRTGDSGNTIYF. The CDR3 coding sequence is TGTGCCAGCAAAAGGACAGGTGACTCTGGAAACACCATATATTTT.

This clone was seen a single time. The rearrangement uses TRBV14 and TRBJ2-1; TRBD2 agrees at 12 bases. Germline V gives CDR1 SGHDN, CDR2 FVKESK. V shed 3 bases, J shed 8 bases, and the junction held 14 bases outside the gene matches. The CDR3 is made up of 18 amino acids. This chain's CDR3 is CASSHPGPSGREDDEQFF. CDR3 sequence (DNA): TGTGCCAGCAGCCACCCGGGGCCTAGCGGGAGGGAGGACGATGAGCAGTTCTTC.

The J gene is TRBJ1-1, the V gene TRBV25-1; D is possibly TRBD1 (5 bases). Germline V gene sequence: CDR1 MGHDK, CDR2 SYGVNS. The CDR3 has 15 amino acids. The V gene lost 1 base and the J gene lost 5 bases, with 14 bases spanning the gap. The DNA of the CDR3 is TGTGCCAGCAGTGAATCAGGGATTTTGACGACTGAAGCTTTCTTT. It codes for CASSESGILTTEAFF.

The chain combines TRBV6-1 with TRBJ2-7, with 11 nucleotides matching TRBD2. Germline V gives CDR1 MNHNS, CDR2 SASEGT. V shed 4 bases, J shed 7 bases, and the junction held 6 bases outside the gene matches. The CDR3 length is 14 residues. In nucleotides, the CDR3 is TGTGCCAGCAGTGTCGGGACTAGCGGCTTGGAGCAGTACTTC. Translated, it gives CASSVGTSGLEQYF.

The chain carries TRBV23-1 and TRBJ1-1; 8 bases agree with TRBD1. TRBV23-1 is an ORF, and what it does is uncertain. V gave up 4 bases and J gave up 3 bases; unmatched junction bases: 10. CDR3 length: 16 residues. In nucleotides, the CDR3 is TGCGCCAGCAGTCCCCGGACAGGGAAGGGGGACACTGAAGCTTTCTTT. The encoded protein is CASSPRTGKGDTEAFF.